Given below is one T cell receptor beta chain in context. Its antigen target is currently unknown. No much larger clone exists at a distance of one base, and base qualities are not known. TCRbeta CDR3 regions were amplified from genomic DNA using the immunoSEQ Assay, a bias-controlled multiplex PCR. The published analysis was carried out like this. The number of nucleated cells in each sample was estimated from the amplification of reference gene primers within the assay. To quantify the absolute abundance of each unique TCRbeta CDR3 rearrangement, sequence reads were collapsed and filtered. For each sample, productive Simpson clonality was calculated as the square root of Simpson's diversity index across productive rearrangements. TCRdb provides this immuneACCESS table in a form limited to in-frame rearrangements. Some clones are lacking; in checked studies, under half of them reflect an unresolved V gene, and why the rest are absent is not known. That table supplies the V and J calls and clone size; D and trimming were determined from the DNA. The sample data list approximately 450,000 clones, and about 89% of these were observed just once. The ten top clones hold about 4.5% of the sample.

The entry originates in a study of blood T cell repertoires in COVID-19 (dated by TCRdb to the early 2020s). Study-level background: Collaborator samples came from the United States, Italy and Spain and covered acute and convalescent phases of COVID-19. The dataset comprised deeply sampled blood TCRbeta repertoires from subjects exposed to, actively infected with, or recovered from COVID-19. Nearly every sample came with metadata listing a de-identified subject ID, COVID-19 status, age in years and sex. The repertoires were released in a freely available public database meant as a resource for research on the immune response to SARS-CoV-2. The material from the prospective study consisted of cDNA or gDNA derived from T cells, B-cell-depleted T cells, or PBMCs. The samples were drawn from two sources: the first 160 participants of the ongoing ImmuneRACE study, and 1,000 to 1,500 subjects contributed by 6 global collaborators. Where HLA class I and class II types were available, the types were taken from metadata supplied by the sample provider, not from assay-based typing.

Whole blood was collected in K2EDTA tubes by collaborating institutions according to the institutions' own protocols. For TCRbeta analysis, collaborator samples were shipped as frozen whole blood, as isolated PBMCs, or as DNA extracted from either sample type. General study outcomes and caveats: The quantity of clinical and demographic metadata differed by source and by participant and was supplied without curation.

From the cysteine up to the phenylalanine, the CDR3 has a length of 16 residues. CDR3 DNA only is kept here, 48 bases in frame from base 1. Sequences SGHTA (CDR1) and FQGNSA (CDR2) are obtained from the germline V gene. Ends trimmed: V by 3 bases, J by 2 bases; bases unmatched to a gene: 8. The sample consisted of peripheral blood. Recombination joined TRBV7-2 with TRBJ2-7, with 9 junctional bases fitting TRBD2. This sequence originates from a woman in her twenties or thirties with acute or convalescent COVID-19. The sequenced DNA: TGTGCCAGCAGCTTGAGTTCAGCGGGGGGTCCCTACGAGCAGTACTTC. Its coded protein is CASSLSSAGGPYEQYF.